This T cell receptor beta chain was profiled in a study of cytomegalovirus exposure and HLA in healthy donors. Study overall: An earlier analysis found around 100 million unique TCR beta sequences from about 190 million T cells. Study findings and constraints: Most TCR sequences were rare, but some public TCRs occurred in many donors.

With regard to this clone: The target antigen is unknown.

J gave up 1 base and V 5 bases, and 11 bases lay outside the gene matches. CDR1 is SEHNR and CDR2 is FQNEAQ in the germline V gene (reference sequence). This CDR3 spans 16 amino acids. PCR employed 60 Vbeta and 13 Jbeta primers. The repertoire was sequenced with immunoSEQ multiplex PCR; TCRdb's copy has only in-frame clones and lacks some. The data show 200,000 to 250,000 clones, under 85% seen once. The chain has TRBV7-9 and TRBJ2-7; 7 nucleotides match TRBD1. The sample comprised PBMCs. The receptor was derived from a man aged 50 or older in good health and CMV-seronegative. CDR3 amino acids: CASSHIGQAQSYEQYF. CDR3 nucleotide sequence: TGTGCCAGCAGCCACATTGGACAGGCACAATCCTACGAGCAGTACTTC.